Listed below are T cell receptor beta chains from one sample, sequenced in a study of response to subunit inactivated influenza vaccine. Via MiXCR, TCRdb re-called the RT-PCR reads, giving one row per CDR3 protein. Of 180,000 or so distinct CDR3 sequences detected, about an eighth appear once; the ten largest clones hold over 25%. These data also featured in a second study, about T cells expressing NK-cell markers.

The material sequenced was CD8+ T cells sorted from PBMCs, taken 11 to 12 days after vaccination. These receptors originate from a man between 45 and 60 years old who received an inactivated influenza vaccine. Both conserved end residues are part of each CDR3. Fields, in order: D gene, V gene, clone size, J gene, CDR3 protein, CDR3 DNA. The D gene is left open where the match is weak. Rows give clone size only sometimes, using once, few, many, or a class for an expanded clone.

-	TRBV5-5	-	TRBJ2-1	CASSRDFTYNEQFF	TGTGCCAGCAGCCGGGACTTTACATACAATGAGCAGTTCTTC
TRBD2	TRBV29-1	many	TRBJ2-3	CSVEDPLAGGLTDTQYF	TGCAGCGTTGAAGATCCCTTAGCGGGGGGCTTAACAGATACGCAGTATTTT
-	TRBV11-2	few	TRBJ2-4	CASSLVGGKNIQYF	TGTGCCAGCAGCTTAGTCGGGGGCAAAAACATTCAGTACTTC
TRBD1	TRBV5-6	-	TRBJ1-5	CASSSGTGGASGPQHF	TGTGCCAGCAGCTCTGGGACAGGGGGCGCCTCAGGGCCCCAGCATTTT
TRBD1	TRBV3-1	many	TRBJ1-2	CASSQDLVTGDDGYTF	TGTGCCAGCAGCCAAGATCTGGTGACAGGGGACGATGGCTACACCTTC
-	TRBV27	-	TRBJ2-2	CASSLSSTGELFF	TGTGCCAGCAGTTTATCTAGCACCGGGGAGCTGTTTTTT
-	TRBV9	-	TRBJ2-2	CASSVEPGASTGELFF	TGTGCCAGCAGCGTAGAGCCGGGGGCCAGCACCGGGGAGCTGTTTTTT
-	TRBV7-2	-	TRBJ1-6	CASSFQAPPNSPLHF	TGTGCCAGCAGCTTTCAGGCGCCACCAAATTCACCCCTCCACTTT
-	TRBV6-2/TRBV6-3	few	TRBJ2-2	CASTGVGKGFGELFF	TGTGCCAGCACGGGCGTTGGCAAAGGGTTTGGGGAGCTGTTTTTT
TRBD1	TRBV6-1	few	TRBJ2-5	CASSPGTAQETQYF	TGTGCCAGCAGCCCGGGGACAGCCCAAGAGACCCAGTACTTC
TRBD1	TRBV6-2/TRBV6-3	few	TRBJ2-5	CASSYTGQVLQETQYF	TGTGCCAGCAGTTACACCGGACAGGTCCTGCAAGAGACCCAGTACTTC
-	TRBV29-1	many	TRBJ2-2	CSVLGNTGELFF	TGCAGCGTTCTCGGAAACACCGGGGAGCTGTTTTTT
-	TRBV19	few	TRBJ1-1	CASSPRVATEAFF	TGTGCCAGTAGTCCTCGGGTGGCCACTGAAGCTTTCTTT
-	TRBV27	-	TRBJ2-5	CASSLAARPQETQYF	TGTGCCAGCAGTTTAGCCGCGAGGCCTCAAGAGACCCAGTACTTC
-	TRBV2	-	TRBJ2-5	CASSDLPTQETQYF	TGTGCCAGCAGTGATCTACCCACCCAAGAGACCCAGTACTTC
TRBD1	TRBV11-2	many	TRBJ2-3	CASSAGPGGAGGDTQYF	TGTGCCAGCAGCGCAGGGCCAGGGGGCGCGGGTGGAGATACGCAGTATTTT
-	TRBV4-3	few	TRBJ2-6	CASSPSSGANVLTF	TGCGCCAGCAGCCCGAGCTCTGGGGCCAACGTCCTGACTTTC
-	TRBV7-9	few	TRBJ2-1	CASSYPRDNEQFF	TGTGCCAGCAGCTATCCCCGGGACAATGAGCAGTTCTTC
-	TRBV27	-	TRBJ2-3	CASTPIDPRGTHTQYF	TGTGCCAGCACCCCTATCGACCCGAGGGGGACCCATACGCAGTATTTT
TRBD2	TRBV7-3	medium-sized	TRBJ2-1	CASSFSGLAVYNEQFF	TGTGCCAGCAGCTTCTCGGGACTAGCGGTCTACAATGAGCAGTTCTTC
TRBD2	TRBV7-9	-	TRBJ2-5	CASSSRGGARETQYF	TGTGCCAGCAGCTCCCGCGGGGGGGCGAGGGAGACCCAGTACTTC
TRBD2	TRBV4-3	few	TRBJ2-3	CASSQDGLAGSLDTQYF	TGCGCCAGCAGCCAAGATGGGCTAGCGGGGAGTTTGGATACGCAGTATTTT
TRBD1	TRBV7-9	-	TRBJ2-5	CASSPPRWTGPQETQYF	TGTGCCAGCAGCCCCCCCCGGTGGACAGGACCCCAAGAGACCCAGTACTTC
TRBD1	TRBV18	many	TRBJ2-2	CASSPAGTGITGELFF	TGTGCCAGCTCACCCGCCGGGACAGGGATCACCGGGGAGCTGTTTTTT
-	TRBV9	few	TRBJ1-1	CASSVGRDTEAFF	TGTGCCAGCAGCGTAGGAAGGGATACTGAAGCTTTCTTT
TRBD1	TRBV3-1	many	TRBJ2-7	CASSQGPTGLYEQYF	TGTGCCAGCAGCCAAGGCCCGACAGGGCTCTACGAGCAGTACTTC
-	TRBV3-1	-	TRBJ2-1	CASSQEVGLTYNEQFF	TGTGCCAGCAGCCAAGAGGTGGGCCTAACCTACAATGAGCAGTTCTTC
TRBD2	TRBV20-1	-	TRBJ2-3	CSARGAGGTTDTQYF	TGCAGTGCTAGGGGGGCGGGAGGAACCACAGATACGCAGTATTTT
TRBD2	TRBV29-1	few	TRBJ2-1	CSVELRTTSSNEQFF	TGCAGCGTTGAACTTAGGACGACTAGCAGCAATGAGCAGTTCTTC
-	TRBV29-1	-	TRBJ2-2	CSAPLPTGELFF	TGCAGCGCTCCCCTCCCGACCGGGGAGCTGTTTTTT
-	TRBV2	-	TRBJ2-5	CASSEGMDYQETQYF	TGTGCCAGCAGTGAGGGGATGGACTACCAAGAGACCCAGTACTTC
-	TRBV11-2	few	TRBJ1-5	CASSLAGLGNQPQHF	TGTGCCAGCAGCTTAGCAGGGCTCGGCAATCAGCCCCAGCATTTT
TRBD1	TRBV5-1	-	TRBJ2-7	CASSPRDSLYEQYF	TGCGCCAGCAGCCCCCGGGACAGTCTATACGAGCAGTACTTC